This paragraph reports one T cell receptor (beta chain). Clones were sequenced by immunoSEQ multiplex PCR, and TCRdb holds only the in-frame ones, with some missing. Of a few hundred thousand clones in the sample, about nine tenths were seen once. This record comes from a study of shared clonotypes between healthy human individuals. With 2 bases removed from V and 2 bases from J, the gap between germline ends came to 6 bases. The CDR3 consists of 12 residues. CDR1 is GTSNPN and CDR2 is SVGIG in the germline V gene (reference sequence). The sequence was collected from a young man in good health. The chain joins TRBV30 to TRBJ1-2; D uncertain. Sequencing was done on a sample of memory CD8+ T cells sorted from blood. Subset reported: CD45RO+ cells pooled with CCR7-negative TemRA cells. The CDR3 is CAWSFVNYGYTF. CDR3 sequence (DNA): TGTGCCTGGAGTTTCGTAAACTATGGCTACACCTTC.